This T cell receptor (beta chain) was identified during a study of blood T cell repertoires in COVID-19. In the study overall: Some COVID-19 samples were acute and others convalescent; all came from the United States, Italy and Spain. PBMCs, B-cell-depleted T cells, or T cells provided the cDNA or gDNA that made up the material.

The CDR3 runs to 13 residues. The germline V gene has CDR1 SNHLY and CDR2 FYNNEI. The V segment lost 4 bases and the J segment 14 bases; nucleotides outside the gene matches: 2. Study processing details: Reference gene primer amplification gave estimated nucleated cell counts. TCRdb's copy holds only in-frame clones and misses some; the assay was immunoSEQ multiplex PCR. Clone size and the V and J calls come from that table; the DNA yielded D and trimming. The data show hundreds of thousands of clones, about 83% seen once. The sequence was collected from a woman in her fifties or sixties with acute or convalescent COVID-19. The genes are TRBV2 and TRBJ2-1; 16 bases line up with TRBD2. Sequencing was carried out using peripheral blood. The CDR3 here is CASSAGTSGREFF. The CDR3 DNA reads TGTGCCAGCAGTGCGGGGACTAGCGGGAGGGAGTTCTTC.